This TCR beta chain was profiled in a study of sequential checkpoint blockade in melanoma. Study-wide context: Under 95 pretreatment tumor DNA samples were TCRβ immunosequenced. Matched biopsies came pretreatment and at week 13 for about 24 patients.

Treatment denoted: randomized to nivolumab then ipilimumab (arm A) or the reverse (arm B). This clone is medium-sized by share. The antigen is not known. Clones were read by immunoSEQ multiplex PCR, and TCRdb kept only the in-frame ones, dropping some. Among about 2,400 clones, 20% to 25% were seen once, and the ten largest hold 15% to 20%. Whole-study results and caveats: For nivolumab-first patients, baseline tumor clonality was associated with response. Patients with week-13 increases in T-cell fraction and clonality benefited about 30 times more often.

This sequence was found in a human donor with melanoma. The source material was tumor tissue (inferred from file names), sampled from a patient given nivolumab and ipilimumab in sequence.

In nucleotides, the CDR3 is TGTGCCAGCAGGTTTGTGGGGGGAGCGGGCGCCTCTTCTGAAGCTTTCTTT. Its translation: CASRFVGGAGASSEAFF. J is TRBJ1-1 and V is TRBV6-8; D may be TRBD1 (5 bases). The V end lost 6 bases, the J end lost 6 bases, and 26 bases lay between the germline ends. Germline-derived CDR1 and CDR2 are MNHGY and SAAAGT. The CDR3 contains 17 residues.